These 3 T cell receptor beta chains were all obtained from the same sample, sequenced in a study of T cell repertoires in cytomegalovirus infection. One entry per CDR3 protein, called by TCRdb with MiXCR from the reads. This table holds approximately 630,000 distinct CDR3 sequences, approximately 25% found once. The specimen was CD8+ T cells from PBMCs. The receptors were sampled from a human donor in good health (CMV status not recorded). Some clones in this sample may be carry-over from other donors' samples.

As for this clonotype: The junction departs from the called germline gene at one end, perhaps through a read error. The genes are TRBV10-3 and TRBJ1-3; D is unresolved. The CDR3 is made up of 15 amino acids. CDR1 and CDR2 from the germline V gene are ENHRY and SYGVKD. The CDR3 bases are TGTGCCATCGGTGAGTTGAGTTACTCTGGAAACACCATATATTTT. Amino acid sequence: CAIGELSYSGNTIYF.

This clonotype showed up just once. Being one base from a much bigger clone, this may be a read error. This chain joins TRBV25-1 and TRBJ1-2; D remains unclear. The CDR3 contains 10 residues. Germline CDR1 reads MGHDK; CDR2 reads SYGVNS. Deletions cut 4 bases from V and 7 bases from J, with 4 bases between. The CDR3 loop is CASSGVGYTF. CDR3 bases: TGTGCCAGCAGTGGGGTTGGCTACACCTTC.

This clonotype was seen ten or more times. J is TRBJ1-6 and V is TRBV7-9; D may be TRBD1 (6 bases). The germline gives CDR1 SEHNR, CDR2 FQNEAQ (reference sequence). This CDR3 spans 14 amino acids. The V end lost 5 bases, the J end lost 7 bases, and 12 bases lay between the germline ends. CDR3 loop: CASSRDNYNSPLHF. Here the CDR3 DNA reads TGTGCCAGCAGCCGGGACAACTACAATTCACCCCTCCACTTT.